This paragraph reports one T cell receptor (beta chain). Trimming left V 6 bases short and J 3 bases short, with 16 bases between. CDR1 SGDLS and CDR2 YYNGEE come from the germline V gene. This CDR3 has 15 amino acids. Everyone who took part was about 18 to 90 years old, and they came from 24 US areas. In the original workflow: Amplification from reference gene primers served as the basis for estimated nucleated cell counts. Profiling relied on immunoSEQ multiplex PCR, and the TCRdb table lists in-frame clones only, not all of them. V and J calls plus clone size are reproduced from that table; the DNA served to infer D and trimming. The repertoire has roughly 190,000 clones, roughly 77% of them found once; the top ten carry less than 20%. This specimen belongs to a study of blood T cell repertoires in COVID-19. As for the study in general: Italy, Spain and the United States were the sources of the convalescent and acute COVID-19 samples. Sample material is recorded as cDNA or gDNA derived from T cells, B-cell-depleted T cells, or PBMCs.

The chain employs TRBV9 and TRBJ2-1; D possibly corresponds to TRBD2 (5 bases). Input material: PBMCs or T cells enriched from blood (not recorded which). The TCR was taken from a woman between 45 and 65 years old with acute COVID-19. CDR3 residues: CASTSRTGDYNEQFF. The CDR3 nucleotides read TGTGCCAGCACTTCCCGGACTGGAGACTACAATGAGCAGTTCTTC.